The rows below give T cell receptor beta chains drawn from one sample of a study of blood T cell repertoires in COVID-19. Generated by immunoSEQ multiplex PCR, the TCRdb table keeps only in-frame clones and is missing some. The sample consists of 150,000 or so clones, 85% to 90% of them appearing once. Specimen: peripheral blood. These receptors were obtained from a woman aged 60 to 75 with acute or convalescent COVID-19. Both conserved end residues are part of each CDR3. Each record gives: D gene, CDR3 length, clone size, J gene, V gene, CDR3 protein, CDR3 DNA. The D gene is left open where the match is weak. Expanded clones get a size class; other rows say once, few or many, or leave the size out.

NA	14	few	TRBJ2-2	TRBV18	CASSPTKGAGELFF	TGTGCCAGCTCACCAACAAAGGGAGCCGGGGAGCTGTTTTTT
TRBD1	13	NA	TRBJ1-1	TRBV2	CASSGGTGAEAFF	TGTGCCAGCAGTGGTGGGACAGGGGCTGAAGCTTTCTTT
TRBD2	14	NA	TRBJ2-7	TRBV13	CASRDYGTNYEQYF	TGTGCCAGCAGGGATTACGGGACTAACTATGAGCAGTACTTC
TRBD1	15	NA	TRBJ2-7	TRBV11-3	CASSLELGQDYEQYF	TGTGCCAGCAGCTTAGAATTAGGACAGGACTACGAGCAGTACTTC
TRBD1	15	NA	TRBJ2-1	TRBV2	CASSELTGISNEQFF	TGTGCCAGCAGTGAACTGACAGGGATTAGCAATGAGCAGTTCTTC
TRBD2	16	once	TRBJ2-5	TRBV11-2	CASSLDRTSGGFTQYF	TGTGCCAGCAGCTTAGACCGGACTAGCGGGGGGTTTACCCAGTACTTC
NA	11	few	TRBJ2-7	TRBV30	CAWSGQYEQYF	TGTGCCTGGAGCGGACAGTACGAGCAGTACTTC
TRBD1	16	NA	TRBJ1-2	TRBV3-1/TRBV3-2	CASSQVGTGGFNGYTF	TGTGCCAGCAGCCAAGTCGGGACAGGGGGCTTCAATGGCTACACCTTC
TRBD2	16	NA	TRBJ2-3	TRBV24-1	CATSDRSGGSTDTQYF	TGTGCCACCAGTGACCGGAGCGGGGGGAGCACAGATACGCAGTATTTT
TRBD1	16	few	TRBJ2-6	TRBV28	CASVRQGRPGANVLTF	TGTGCCAGCGTGCGACAGGGGCGCCCTGGGGCCAACGTCCTGACTTTC
TRBD1	15	many	TRBJ2-3	TRBV9	CASSVERGLWDTQYF	TGTGCCAGCAGCGTAGAGAGGGGGCTGTGGGATACGCAGTATTTT
NA	13	NA	TRBJ2-7	TRBV28	CASSLGGAGEQYF	TGTGCCAGCAGTTTGGGGGGGGCGGGCGAGCAGTACTTC
TRBD2	14	NA	TRBJ2-5	TRBV30	CASQGTSLQETQYF	TGTGCCTCCCAGGGGACTAGTCTCCAAGAGACCCAGTACTTC